The present entry profiles one TCR beta chain with its context. Its matching antigen is unknown. Samples came from axillary lymph nodes draining the breast cancer. The data originate from a study of breast tumors, draining lymph nodes, adjacent tissues. Germline values: CDR1 DFQATT, CDR2 SNEGSKA (reference sequence). The V gene lost 2 bases and the J gene lost 10 bases, with 6 bases spanning the gap. This CDR3 has 10 amino acids. Study-level points and caveats: Findings are consistent with lymph node origin and intratumoral expansion of most tumor T cells. Data only fit, rather than demonstrated, lymph node origin of most tumor T cells. Compared with basal-like, luminal-like tumors shared significantly more repertoire with nontumor tissue. Tumor TCR diversity was below lymph nodes but above nontumor tissue.

TCRdb redid the calling of the multiplex PCR reads with MiXCR, one entry per CDR3 protein. The sample has some 150,000 distinct CDR3 sequences, roughly 35% seen once. The source material was axillary lymph node tissue. The rearrangement links TRBV20-1 to TRBJ1-5; TRBD1 is a possible D gene (5 bases). The sequence came from a female donor with breast cancer. Some clones in this sample may be carry-over from other donors' samples. The CDR3 DNA sequence: TGCAGTGCTAGACAGGGCCCCCAGCATTTT. Encoded protein: CSARQGPQHF.